This T cell receptor (beta chain) was retrieved from a study of blood T cell repertoires in COVID-19. CDR3 size: 16 residues. Germline V gene data show CDR1 as SGHTA and CDR2 as FQGNSA. Trimming stripped 4 bases from V and 0 bases from J, with 13 bases between. Seattle enrolled patients during active infection and tracked them longitudinally. Original processing notes: The assay estimated nucleated cells by amplifying reference gene primers. This table comes from immunoSEQ multiplex PCR, and its TCRdb copy is limited to in-frame clones, with some not included. V, J and clone size reflect that table, while D and trimming were determined from the DNA. The sample records a few hundred thousand clones, around 89% being singletons.

The sequencing input was peripheral blood. This rearrangement joins TRBV7-2 to TRBJ1-3; D is possibly TRBD1 (5 bases). The receptor was isolated from a woman in her fifties or sixties with COVID-19, enrolled during active disease. The CDR3 sequence: CASSSAGPNSGNTIYF. CDR3 in DNA: TGTGCCAGCAGCTCCGCGGGACCGAACTCTGGAAACACCATATATTTT.